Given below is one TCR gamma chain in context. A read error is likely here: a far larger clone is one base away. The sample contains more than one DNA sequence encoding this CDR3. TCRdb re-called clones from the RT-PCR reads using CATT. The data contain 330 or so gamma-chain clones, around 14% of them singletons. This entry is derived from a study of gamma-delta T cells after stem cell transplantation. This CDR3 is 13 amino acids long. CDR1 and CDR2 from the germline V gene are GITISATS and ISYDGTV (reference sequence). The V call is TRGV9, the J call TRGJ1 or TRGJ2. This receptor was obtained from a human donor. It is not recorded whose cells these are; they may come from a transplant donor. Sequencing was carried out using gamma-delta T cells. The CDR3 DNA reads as TGTGCCTTGTGGGAGCCTACCAACTATAAGAAGCTCTTT. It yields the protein CALWEPTNYKKLF.